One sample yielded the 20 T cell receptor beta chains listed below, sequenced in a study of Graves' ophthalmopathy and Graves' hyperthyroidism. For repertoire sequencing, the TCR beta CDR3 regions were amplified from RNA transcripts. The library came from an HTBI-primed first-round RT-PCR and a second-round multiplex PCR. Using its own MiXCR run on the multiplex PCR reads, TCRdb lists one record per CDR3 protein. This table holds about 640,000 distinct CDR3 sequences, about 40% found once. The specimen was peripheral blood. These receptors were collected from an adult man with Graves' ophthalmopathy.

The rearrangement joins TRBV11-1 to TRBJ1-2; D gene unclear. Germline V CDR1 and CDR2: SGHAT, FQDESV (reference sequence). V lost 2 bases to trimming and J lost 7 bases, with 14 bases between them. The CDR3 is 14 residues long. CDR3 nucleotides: TGTGCCAGCAGCTTACGCTCTAGCGGGAGTGGCTACACCTTC. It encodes CASSLRSSGSGYTF.

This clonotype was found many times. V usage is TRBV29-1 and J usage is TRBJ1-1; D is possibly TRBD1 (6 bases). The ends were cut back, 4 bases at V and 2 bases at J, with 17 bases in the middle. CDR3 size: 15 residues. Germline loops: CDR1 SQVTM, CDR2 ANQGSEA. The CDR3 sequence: CSVVESGTSNTEAFF. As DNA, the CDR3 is TGCAGCGTTGTTGAATCCGGGACAAGTAACACTGAAGCTTTCTTT.

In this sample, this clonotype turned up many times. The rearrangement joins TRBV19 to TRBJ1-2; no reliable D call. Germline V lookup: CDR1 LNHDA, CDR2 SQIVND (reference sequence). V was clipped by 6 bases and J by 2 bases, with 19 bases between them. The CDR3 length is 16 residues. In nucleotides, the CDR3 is TGTGCCAGTAGCTCCTACTCAGAGTTAGCAAACTATGGCTACACCTTC. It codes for CASSSYSELANYGYTF.

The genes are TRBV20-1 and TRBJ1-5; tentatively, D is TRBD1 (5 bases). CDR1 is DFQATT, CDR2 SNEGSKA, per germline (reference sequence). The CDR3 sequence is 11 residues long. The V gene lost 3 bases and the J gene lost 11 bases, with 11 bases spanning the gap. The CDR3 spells CSARETEAQHF. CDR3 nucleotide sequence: TGCAGTGCTAGGGAGACAGAGGCCCAGCATTTT.

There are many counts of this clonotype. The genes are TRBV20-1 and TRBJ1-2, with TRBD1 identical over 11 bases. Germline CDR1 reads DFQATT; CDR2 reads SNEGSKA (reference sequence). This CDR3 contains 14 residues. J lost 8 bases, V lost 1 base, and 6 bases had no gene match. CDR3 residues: CSARVRDRGEGYTF. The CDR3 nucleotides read TGCAGTGCTAGAGTCCGGGACAGGGGGGAGGGCTACACCTTC.

The CDR3 coding sequence is TGTGCCAGCAGCTTCGGACTAGCGGGGCCGAGCTCCTACAATGAGCAGTATTTT. Translation gives CASSFGLAGPSSYNEQYF. The rearrangement links TRBV7-8 to TRBJ2-3; 12 nucleotides match TRBD2. The V gene's germline CDR1 is SGHVS and CDR2 FQNEAQ. The CDR3 is 18 amino acids. V shed 3 bases and J 11 bases; nucleotides not matched to a gene: 18. Full variable domain (rest looked up from reference TRBV7-8 and TRBJ2-3): GAGVSQSPRYKVAKRGQDVALRCDPISGHVSLFWYQQALGQGPEFLTYFQNEAQLDKSGLPSDRFFAERPEGSVSTLKIQRTQQEDSAVYLCASSFGLAGPSSYNEQYFGPGTRLTVL.

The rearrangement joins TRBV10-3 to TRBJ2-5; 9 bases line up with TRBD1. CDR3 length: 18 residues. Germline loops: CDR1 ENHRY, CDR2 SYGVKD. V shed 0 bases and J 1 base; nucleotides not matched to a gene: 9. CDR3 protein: CAISESNRGPTSQETQYF. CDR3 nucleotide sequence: TGTGCCATCAGTGAGTCGAACAGGGGGCCCACGTCCCAAGAGACCCAGTACTTC.

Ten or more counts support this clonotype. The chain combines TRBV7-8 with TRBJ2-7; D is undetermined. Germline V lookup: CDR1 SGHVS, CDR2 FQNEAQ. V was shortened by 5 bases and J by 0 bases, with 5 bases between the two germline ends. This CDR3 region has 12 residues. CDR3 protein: CASSTSSYEQYF. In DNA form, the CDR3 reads TGTGCCAGCAGCACCAGCTCCTACGAGCAGTACTTC.

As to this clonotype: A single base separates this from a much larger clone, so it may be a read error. CDR3: CASSDLRQAQETQYF. The DNA of the CDR3 is TGTGCCAGCAGTGACCTAAGACAGGCCCAAGAGACCCAGTACTTC. The V gene is TRBV24-1, the J gene TRBJ2-5, with D perhaps matching TRBD1 (6 bases). Germline CDR1 and CDR2: KGHDR and SFDVKD. CDR3 length: 15 amino acids.

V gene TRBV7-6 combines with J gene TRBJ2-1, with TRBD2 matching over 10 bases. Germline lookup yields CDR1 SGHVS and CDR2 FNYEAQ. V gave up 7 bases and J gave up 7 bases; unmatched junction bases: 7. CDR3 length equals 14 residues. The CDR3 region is CASIQREGGNEQFF. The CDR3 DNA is TGTGCCAGCATTCAGCGGGAGGGGGGGAATGAGCAGTTCTTC.

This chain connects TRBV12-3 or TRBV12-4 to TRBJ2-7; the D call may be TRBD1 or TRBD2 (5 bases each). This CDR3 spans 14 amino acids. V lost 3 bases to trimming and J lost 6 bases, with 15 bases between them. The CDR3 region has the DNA TGTGCCAGCAGTTTTTCGGGGCGTATGGGCGAGCAGTACTTC. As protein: CASSFSGRMGEQYF.

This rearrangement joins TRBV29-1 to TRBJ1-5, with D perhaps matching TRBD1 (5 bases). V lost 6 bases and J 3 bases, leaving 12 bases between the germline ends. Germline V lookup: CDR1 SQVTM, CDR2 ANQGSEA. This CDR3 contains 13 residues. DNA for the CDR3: TGCAGCGTAAGGGACCGAGACAATCAGCCCCAGCATTTT. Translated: CSVRDRDNQPQHF.

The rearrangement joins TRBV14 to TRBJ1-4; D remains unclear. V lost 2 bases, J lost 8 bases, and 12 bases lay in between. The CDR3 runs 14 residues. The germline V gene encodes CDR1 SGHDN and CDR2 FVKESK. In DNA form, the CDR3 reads TGTGCCAGCAGCCAATCGGGTGGGGAGGAAAAACTGTTTTTT. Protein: CASSQSGGEEKLFF.

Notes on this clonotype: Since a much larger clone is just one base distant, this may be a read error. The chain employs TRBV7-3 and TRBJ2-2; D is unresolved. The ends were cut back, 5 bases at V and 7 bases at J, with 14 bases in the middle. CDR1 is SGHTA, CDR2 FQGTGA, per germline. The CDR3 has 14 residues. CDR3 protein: CASSLRPSGGELFF. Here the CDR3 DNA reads TGTGCCAGCAGCCTCCGACCCAGTGGCGGGGAGCTGTTTTTT.

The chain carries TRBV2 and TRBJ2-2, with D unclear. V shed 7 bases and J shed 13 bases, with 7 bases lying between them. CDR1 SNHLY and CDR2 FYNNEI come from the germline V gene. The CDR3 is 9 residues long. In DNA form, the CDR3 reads TGTGCCAGCACCGGGTTGCTGTTTTTT. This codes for CASTGLLFF.

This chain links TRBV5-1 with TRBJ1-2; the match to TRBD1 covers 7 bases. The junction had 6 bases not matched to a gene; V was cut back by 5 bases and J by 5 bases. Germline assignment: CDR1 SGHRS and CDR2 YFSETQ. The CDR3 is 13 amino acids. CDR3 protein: CASRRGTAYGYTF. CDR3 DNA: TGCGCCAGCAGACGCGGGACAGCATATGGCTACACCTTC.

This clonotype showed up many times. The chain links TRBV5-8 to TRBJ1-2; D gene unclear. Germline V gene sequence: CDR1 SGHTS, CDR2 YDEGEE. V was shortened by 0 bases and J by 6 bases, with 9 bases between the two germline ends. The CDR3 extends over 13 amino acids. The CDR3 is CASSLAGGHGYTF. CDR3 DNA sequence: TGTGCCAGCAGCTTGGCCGGTGGACATGGCTACACCTTC.

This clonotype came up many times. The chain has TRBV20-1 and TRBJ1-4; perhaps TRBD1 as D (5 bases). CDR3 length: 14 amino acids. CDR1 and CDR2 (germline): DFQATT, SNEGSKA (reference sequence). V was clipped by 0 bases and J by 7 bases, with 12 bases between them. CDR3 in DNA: TGCAGTGCTAGAGATAGGAGGGGAGGTGAAAAACTGTTTTTT. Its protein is CSARDRRGGEKLFF.

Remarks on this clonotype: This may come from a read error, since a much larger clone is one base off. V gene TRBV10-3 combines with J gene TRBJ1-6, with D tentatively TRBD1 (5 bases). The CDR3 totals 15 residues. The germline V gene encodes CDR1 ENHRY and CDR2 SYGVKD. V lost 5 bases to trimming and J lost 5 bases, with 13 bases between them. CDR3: CAISPIGGNNSPLHF. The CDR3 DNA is TGTGCCATCAGTCCGATCGGGGGTAATAATTCACCCCTCCACTTT.

This CDR3 is CASRGPTIQETQYF. The CDR3 bases are TGTGCCAGCAGAGGCCCCACTATACAAGAGACCCAGTACTTC. The V call is TRBV2, the J call TRBJ2-5; D uncertain. CDR3 length: 14 amino acids. In germline, CDR1 is SNHLY, CDR2 FYNNEI. The germline V and J ends were trimmed by 6 bases and 2 bases, with 13 bases remaining between them. Full variable domain (rest looked up from reference TRBV2 and TRBJ2-5): EPEVTQTPSHQVTQMGQEVILRCVPISNHLYFYWYRQILGQKVEFLVSFYNNEISEKSEIFDDQFSVERPDGSNFTLKIRSTKLEDSAMYFCASRGPTIQETQYFGPGTRLLVL.